The T cell receptor beta chain described here comes from a study of blood T cell repertoires in COVID-19. Study information: The United States, Italy and Spain were the sources of the acute and convalescent COVID-19 samples. T cells, B-cell-depleted T cells, or PBMCs supplied cDNA or gDNA.

V shed 2 bases, J shed 4 bases, and the junction held 9 bases outside the gene matches. Germline V gene sequence: CDR1 KGHDR, CDR2 SFDVKD. The CDR3 sequence is 17 residues long. Methods used by the authors: Estimated nucleated cell counts came from reference gene primer amplification. Profiling relied on immunoSEQ multiplex PCR, and the TCRdb table lists in-frame clones only, not all of them. Clonal size and the V and J genes are those of that table, whereas D and trimming came from the DNA. The top ten hold roughly 9.2% of the sample, which has under 200,000 clones, approximately 85% seen once. The origin of this receptor is a woman of 80 years or more with acute or convalescent COVID-19. The specimen was peripheral blood. The chain employs TRBV24-1 and TRBJ2-5, with 10 bases matching TRBD1. The CDR3 sequence is CATSDSPGQGTGETQYF. The CDR3, as DNA: TGTGCCACCAGTGATTCGCCGGGACAGGGGACAGGAGAGACCCAGTACTTC.